One and the same sample provided the 2 T cell receptor beta chains below, sequenced in a study of OX40 agonist ivuxolimab in advanced cancers. Data came from immunoSEQ multiplex PCR; TCRdb stores just in-frame clones and leaves some out. The table includes more than 80,000 clones, around nine tenths detected once. Sequenced material: CD4+ or CD8+ T cells sorted from blood, taken in a trial of the OX40 agonist ivuxolimab. The receptor source for this set is an adult with an advanced solid tumor such as melanoma, head and neck, liver or kidney cancer.

By proportion, this clone is medium-sized. V is TRBV5-8 and J is TRBJ2-7; the D is unclear. This CDR3 has 14 amino acids. Germline loops: CDR1 SGHTS, CDR2 YDEGEE. Between the trimmed V and J ends, which lost 5 bases and 2 bases, there was a span of 14 bases. The CDR3: CASRSMNPPYEQYF. Written as DNA, the CDR3 is TGTGCCAGCAGATCCATGAACCCGCCCTACGAGCAGTACTTC.

As DNA, the CDR3 is TGTGCCAGCAGTTCTCCTAGCGGGGGGGCCCGGGGCACCGGGGAGCTGTTTTTT. This gives the protein CASSSPSGGARGTGELFF. This rearrangement joins TRBV28 to TRBJ2-2; 12 nucleotides agree with TRBD2. This CDR3 is built from 18 residues. CDR1 is MDHEN and CDR2 is SYDVKM in the germline V gene. After removal of 4 bases from V and 4 bases from J, the junction contained 10 bases not matched to a gene.